The 28 T cell receptor beta chains below all came from one sample that was sequenced in a study of T cell responses to AZD1222 COVID-19 vaccine. Method: immunoSEQ multiplex PCR; TCRdb's copy keeps in-frame clones and lacks some. The table has about 110,000 clones, around 90% seen once. The sample consisted of peripheral blood, taken on day 0 of MenACWY control vaccination. The receptors were gathered from an adult in good health.

The chain's CDR3 is CASSEGDRGSPLHF. As DNA, the CDR3 is TGTGCCAGCAGTGAAGGGGACAGGGGATCACCCCTCCACTTT. The chain employs TRBV2 and TRBJ1-6; 10 positions agree with TRBD1. The CDR3 has 14 residues. The V gene end was trimmed by 1 base and the J gene end by 10 bases; junction bases not matched to a gene: 1. Per the germline V gene, CDR1 is SNHLY and CDR2 is FYNNEI.

The chain uses TRBV5-4 and TRBJ2-5, with 11 positions matching TRBD1. After removal of 4 bases from V and 10 bases from J, the junction contained 9 bases not matched to a gene. CDR1 SGHNT and CDR2 YYREEE come from the germline V gene (reference sequence). This CDR3 is 14 amino acids long. CDR3 bases: TGTGCCAGCAGCGCAGGGACAGGGGGGCTGGTCCAGTACTTC. Its protein is CASSAGTGGLVQYF.

V is TRBV7-2 and J is TRBJ1-2, with a tentative D call TRBD1 (6 bases). This CDR3 has 13 amino acids. Germline loops: CDR1 SGHTA, CDR2 FQGNSA. The ends were cut back, 5 bases at V and 6 bases at J, with 13 bases in the middle. The CDR3 loop reads CASSVPYRDGYTF. In DNA, the CDR3 is TGTGCCAGCAGCGTACCGTACAGGGATGGCTACACCTTC.

The chain has TRBV7-2 and TRBJ2-3, with 12 nucleotides matching TRBD2. V was pared by 5 bases and J by 5 bases, with 5 bases of the junction left unmatched. This CDR3 has 15 residues. CDR1 and CDR2 from the germline V gene are SGHTA and FQGNSA. The CDR3 loop reads CASSASSGGGDTQYF. CDR3 sequence (DNA): TGTGCCAGCAGCGCCTCTAGCGGGGGGGGAGATACGCAGTATTTT.

In this sample, this clone turned up a few times. The chain joins TRBV27 to TRBJ2-7, with D maybe TRBD2 (5 bases). The CDR3 covers 11 residues. Trimming shortened V by 3 bases and J by 5 bases, and 5 bases separated the two germline ends. Germline-derived CDR1 and CDR2 are MNHEY and SMNVEV (reference sequence). DNA for the CDR3: TGTGCCAGCAGTTTCGGGGACGAGCAGTACTTC. Translation gives CASSFGDEQYF.

This clone appeared a few times. This chain joins TRBV11-3 and TRBJ1-1; 8 bases agree with TRBD1. The trim removed 5 bases at V and 1 base at J, leaving 6 bases unmatched. CDR3 length: 15 amino acids. The germline CDR1 and CDR2 sequences are SGHNT and YENEEA. DNA for the CDR3: TGTGCCAGCAGCACCGGGACAGGCCGGAACACTGAAGCTTTCTTT. Amino acids: CASSTGTGRNTEAFF. The whole variable domain, filled in from reference TRBV11-3 and TRBJ1-1, reads EAGVVQSPRYKIIEKKQPVAFWCNPISGHNTLYWYLQNLGQGPELLIRYENEEAVDDSQLPKDRFSAERLKGVDSTLKIQPAELGDSAVYLCASSTGTGRNTEAFFGQGTRLTVV.

The gene calls are TRBV5-1 and TRBJ1-5; the D gene is possibly TRBD1 (6 bases). Germline V lookup: CDR1 SGHRS, CDR2 YFSETQ. This CDR3 contains 13 residues. Trimming removed 2 bases at V and 7 bases at J, with 10 bases between. The CDR3 region is CASSFMGQQPQHF. The CDR3 nucleotides read TGCGCCAGCAGCTTTATGGGACAACAGCCCCAGCATTTT.

The chain couples TRBV5-1 to TRBJ2-2; TRBD1 matches 9 bases. The CDR3 is 15 amino acids. The V gene end was trimmed by 4 bases and the J gene end by 3 bases; junction bases not matched to a gene: 4. Germline CDR1 is SGHRS and CDR2 is YFSETQ. The CDR3 nucleotides read TGCGCCAGCAGCAGGGACAGGGTGGACACCGGGGAGCTGTTTTTT. Translation gives CASSRDRVDTGELFF. Using reference TRBV5-1 and TRBJ2-2 for the parts outside the CDR3, the full variable domain is KAGVTQTPRYLIKTRGQQVTLSCSPISGHRSVSWYQQTPGQGLQFLFEYFSETQRNKGNFPGRFSGRQFSNSRSEMNVSTLELGDSALYLCASSRDRVDTGELFFGEGSRLTVL.

This rearrangement joins TRBV10-3 to TRBJ1-2, with D uncertain. V lost 2 bases, J lost 7 bases, and 8 bases lay in between. Germline CDR1 reads ENHRY; CDR2 reads SYGVKD. The CDR3 totals 12 residues. As DNA, the CDR3 is TGTGCCATCAGTGAGGGTGACGCTGGCTACACCTTC. This encodes CAISEGDAGYTF.

V and J are TRBV28 and TRBJ2-7; D not resolved. V lost 7 bases, J lost 3 bases, and 7 bases lay in between. Germline lookup yields CDR1 MDHEN and CDR2 SYDVKM. The CDR3 runs to 11 residues. CDR3 loop: CASKSDYEQYF. In DNA, the CDR3 is TGTGCCAGCAAATCGGACTACGAGCAGTACTTC.

This rearrangement joins TRBV7-9 to TRBJ1-2; 8 bases line up with TRBD1. The germline V gene has CDR1 SEHNR and CDR2 FQNEAQ (reference sequence). V was clipped by 1 base and J by 8 bases; unmatched bases: 6. The CDR3 runs to 14 residues. The CDR3 reads CASSLVETGEGYTF. CDR3 bases: TGTGCCAGCAGCTTAGTTGAGACAGGGGAAGGCTACACCTTC.

As regards this clone: One end of the junction is discordant with germline, which a read error may explain. This sequence joins TRBV7-7 and TRBJ2-3; 9 bases are a match to TRBD1. Germline loops: CDR1 SSHAT, CDR2 FNYEAQ (reference sequence). The length of the CDR3 is 16 residues. CDR3 protein: CASSDSGQGFADTQYF. The CDR3 DNA sequence: TGTGCTAGCAGCGACTCGGGACAGGGTTTTGCAGATACGCAGTATTTT.

The chain has TRBV12-3 or TRBV12-4 and TRBJ2-2; TRBD1 matches at 7 bases. The CDR3 sequence is 13 residues long. The junction had 4 bases not matched to a gene; V was cut back by 6 bases and J by 6 bases. The DNA of the CDR3 is TGTGCCAGCAGAACAGGGGTCGCCGGGGAGCTGTTTTTT. As protein: CASRTGVAGELFF.

A few counts support this clone. This chain connects TRBV7-2 to TRBJ1-6; D remains unclear. Germline V CDR1 and CDR2: SGHTA, FQGNSA. This CDR3 spans 15 amino acids. The ends were cut back, 0 bases at V and 8 bases at J, with 11 bases in the middle. The CDR3 coding sequence is TGTGCCAGCAGCTTAGCGGGTGACTTATATTCACCCCTCCACTTT. Residues: CASSLAGDLYSPLHF.

The rearrangement joins TRBV6-5 to TRBJ2-7; 10 bases map to TRBD2. The trim removed 0 bases at V and 3 bases at J, leaving 5 bases unmatched. CDR3 length: 16 amino acids. CDR1 is MNHEY, CDR2 SVGAGI, per germline. The CDR3 spells CASSYSPAGGIYEQYF. CDR3 coding DNA: TGTGCCAGCAGTTACTCTCCAGCGGGGGGGATCTACGAGCAGTACTTC.

The V and J genes are TRBV4-3 and TRBJ1-6, with no clear D. The CDR3 length is 16 residues. Trimming left V 0 bases short and J 4 bases short, with 10 bases between. The V gene's germline CDR1 is LGHNA and CDR2 YSLEER. The CDR3 DNA follows: TGCGCCAGCAGCCAAGATCCTTCCGAGTATAATTCACCCCTCCACTTT. Amino acid sequence: CASSQDPSEYNSPLHF.

The chain employs TRBV5-4 and TRBJ2-5; D unresolved. Germline V gives CDR1 SGHNT, CDR2 YYREEE (reference sequence). This CDR3 is built from 14 residues. V shed 0 bases and J shed 5 bases, with 11 bases lying between them. This chain's CDR3 is CASSLELSAETQYF. DNA for the CDR3: TGTGCCAGCAGCTTGGAACTCTCCGCGGAGACCCAGTACTTC.

The chain links TRBV28 to TRBJ2-7, with 12 bases that match TRBD2. CDR1 MDHEN and CDR2 SYDVKM come from the germline V gene. V lost 7 bases to trimming and J lost 5 bases; unmatched junction nucleotides: 9. There are 15 residues in the CDR3. CDR3 DNA sequence: TGTGCCAGCATCTCACCTAGCGGGGGGGCCGACGAGCAGTACTTC. It encodes CASISPSGGADEQYF.

This rearrangement joins TRBV5-6 to TRBJ2-1; D is tentatively TRBD1 or TRBD2 (5 bases each). The germline V gene has CDR1 SGHDT and CDR2 YYEEEE. The CDR3 is made up of 15 amino acids. V was cut by 6 bases and J by 8 bases, with 21 bases left in between. The CDR3 bases are TGTGCCAGCATCCCCCGGGGCAGGTGGATCGATGAGCAGTTCTTC. It specifies CASIPRGRWIDEQFF.

The genes are TRBV12-3 or TRBV12-4 and TRBJ1-1; 7 bases map to TRBD1. The CDR3 contains 13 residues. V lost 6 bases to trimming and J lost 4 bases; unmatched junction nucleotides: 5. The CDR3 region is CASRPGGSTEAFF. DNA of the CDR3: TGTGCCAGCAGACCAGGGGGTAGCACTGAAGCTTTCTTT.

This chain joins TRBV3-1 (or the pseudogene TRBV3-2) and TRBJ2-7; either TRBD1 or TRBD2 may fit D (6 bases each). Per germline, CDR1 LGHDT and CDR2 YNNKEL (reference sequence). This CDR3 is built from 14 residues. V lost 4 bases to trimming and J lost 7 bases, with 17 bases between them. CDR3 sequence: CASSPGSGGREQYF. The CDR3 DNA is TGTGCCAGCAGCCCTGGAAGTGGGGGGCGGGAGCAGTACTTC.

The CDR3 loop is CAIPQGPTEAFF. The CDR3 DNA sequence: TGTGCCATCCCCCAGGGCCCCACTGAAGCTTTCTTT. The genes are TRBV6-7 and TRBJ1-1; TRBD1 might be the D (5 bases). TRBV6-7 falls under the ORF class, with uncertain function. V dropped 10 bases and J dropped 4 bases, with 13 bases sitting between them. The CDR3 extends over 12 amino acids.

J is TRBJ1-6 and V is TRBV7-9; no clear D. Germline values: CDR1 SEHNR, CDR2 FQNEAQ (reference sequence). V was cut by 2 bases and J by 9 bases, with 8 bases left in between. The CDR3 extends over 13 amino acids. Here the CDR3 reads CASSLSVASPLHF. CDR3 DNA sequence: TGTGCCAGCAGCTTATCAGTTGCTTCACCCCTCCACTTT.

This chain connects TRBV11-2 to TRBJ1-1; D not resolved. The CDR3 spans 13 residues. Per germline, CDR1 SGHAT and CDR2 FQNNGV. The germline V and J ends were trimmed by 3 bases and 3 bases, with 8 bases remaining between them. CDR3 loop: CASSFQDDTEAFF. The CDR3 coding sequence is TGTGCCAGCAGCTTTCAGGACGACACTGAAGCTTTCTTT.

The V gene is TRBV18, the J gene TRBJ2-2, with D maybe TRBD2 (6 bases). The V gene's germline CDR1 is KGHSH and CDR2 LQKENI. The CDR3 extends over 16 amino acids. The V gene lost 0 bases and the J gene lost 4 bases, with 12 bases spanning the gap. This chain's CDR3 is CASSPPTRRVTGELFF. For the CDR3, the DNA is TGTGCCAGCTCACCACCGACTAGGAGGGTCACCGGGGAGCTGTTTTTT.

The CDR3 loop is CASGKGGKNYEQYF. CDR3 sequence (DNA): TGTGCCAGCGGTAAGGGGGGGAAAAACTACGAGCAGTACTTC. The rearrangement links TRBV27 to TRBJ2-7, with D perhaps TRBD2 (7 bases). Germline V gene lookup returns CDR1 MNHEY and CDR2 SMNVEV (reference sequence). The CDR3 is made up of 14 amino acids. The V and J ends lost 8 bases and 3 bases respectively, with 17 bases between them.

CDR3 sequence: CASSIEGHPPGYEQFF. The CDR3 nucleotides read TGTGCCAGCAGCATTGAGGGTCACCCCCCCGGGTATGAGCAGTTCTTC. This sequence joins TRBV7-3 and TRBJ2-1; maybe TRBD2 (5 bases). The CDR3 has 16 amino acids. Trimming took 5 bases from V and 8 from J, leaving 22 bases between them. Per germline, CDR1 SGHTA and CDR2 FQGTGA.

This chain uses TRBV2 with TRBJ1-1; a weak D match, TRBD1 (5 bases). In germline, CDR1 is SNHLY, CDR2 FYNNEI. The CDR3 loop spans 14 amino acids. Between the trimmed V and J ends, which lost 1 base and 0 bases, there was a span of 6 bases. In nucleotides, the CDR3 is TGTGCCAGCAGTGAAGACAGGATGAACACTGAAGCTTTCTTT. Its translation: CASSEDRMNTEAFF.